Below, 14 T cell receptor beta chains from the same sample are listed, as sequenced in a study of blood T cell repertoires in COVID-19. Data came from immunoSEQ multiplex PCR; TCRdb stores just in-frame clones and leaves some out. The table has 350,000 to 500,000 clones, around nine tenths seen once. The sequenced sample was peripheral blood. Receptors were obtained from a man aged 18 to 30 with COVID-19, enrolled during active disease.

This sequence joins TRBV2 and TRBJ2-1; 10 bases agree with TRBD2. The CDR3 is 15 amino acids. V gave up 5 bases and J gave up 2 bases; unmatched junction bases: 3. The germline V gene encodes CDR1 SNHLY and CDR2 FYNNEI. In DNA, the CDR3 is TGTGCCAGCAGTACCGGGACTAGCGCCTACAATGAGCAGTTCTTC. It is translated as CASSTGTSAYNEQFF. Filled out from reference TRBV2 and TRBJ2-1, the complete variable domain reads EPEVTQTPSHQVTQMGQEVILRCVPISNHLYFYWYRQILGQKVEFLVSFYNNEISEKSEIFDDQFSVERPDGSNFTLKIRSTKLEDSAMYFCASSTGTSAYNEQFFGPGTRLTVL.

The chain uses TRBV18 and TRBJ2-2; TRBD1 agrees at 7 bases. The junction had 4 bases not matched to a gene; V was cut back by 0 bases and J by 3 bases. CDR1 and CDR2 (germline): KGHSH, LQKENI. The CDR3 has 16 residues. CDR3 loop: CASSPPGQIYTGELFF. CDR3 DNA: TGTGCCAGCTCACCACCGGGACAGATTTACACCGGGGAGCTGTTTTTT.

This clone was seen just once. The CDR3 region has the DNA TGCGCCAGCAGTTCTGGGACAGGGGGCAGGGAGCAGTACTTC. Translating it yields CASSSGTGGREQYF. The rearrangement links TRBV10-1 to TRBJ2-7; TRBD1 agrees at 12 bases. The CDR3 totals 14 residues. After removal of 5 bases from V and 7 bases from J, the junction contained 6 bases not matched to a gene. Germline CDR1 reads WNHNN; CDR2 reads SYGVQD (reference sequence).

A single count supports this clone. V is TRBV11-2 and J is TRBJ2-1, with a possible D match to TRBD2 (6 bases). Germline V gene lookup returns CDR1 SGHAT and CDR2 FQNNGV. The V gene lost 5 bases and the J gene lost 8 bases, with 13 bases spanning the gap. There are 13 residues in the CDR3. The CDR3 sequence: CASSPGGSDEQFF. Written as DNA, the CDR3 is TGTGCCAGCAGCCCCGGAGGGTCTGATGAGCAGTTCTTC.

The rearrangement uses TRBV19 and TRBJ1-1, with TRBD1 identical over 7 bases. The trim removed 3 bases at V and 8 bases at J, leaving 6 bases unmatched. Germline V gene lookup returns CDR1 LNHDA and CDR2 SQIVND (reference sequence). The CDR3 contains 13 residues. CDR3 coding DNA: TGTGCCAGTAGTATCTTTTGGACAGGCGAAGCTTTCTTT. Translation: CASSIFWTGEAFF.

CDR3 protein: CASSAQTGRNYGYTF. In DNA form, the CDR3 reads TGTGCCAGCAGCGCCCAGACAGGGAGAAACTATGGCTACACCTTC. V is TRBV7-6 and J is TRBJ1-2, with 7 bases aligning to TRBD1. V lost 5 bases, J lost 2 bases, and 8 bases stayed unmatched. CDR1 is SGHVS, CDR2 FNYEAQ, per germline. The CDR3 sequence is 15 residues long.

The V call is TRBV14, the J call TRBJ2-1; 9 bases agree with TRBD2. V lost 1 base and J lost 8; bases outside the gene matches: 6. CDR1 is SGHDN and CDR2 is FVKESK in the germline V gene. The CDR3 is 15 amino acids. This CDR3 reads CASSQGVSGSYEQFF. The CDR3 region has the DNA TGTGCCAGCAGCCAAGGGGTTAGCGGGAGCTATGAGCAGTTCTTC. The variable domain in full, with the rest retrieved from reference TRBV14 and TRBJ2-1, is EAGVTQFPSHSVIEKGQTVTLRCDPISGHDNLYWYRRVMGKEIKFLLHFVKESKQDESGMPNNRFLAERTGGTYSTLKVQPAELEDSGVYFCASSQGVSGSYEQFFGPGTRLTVL.

This chain's CDR3 is CASSESGLLTDTQYF. DNA for the CDR3: TGTGCCAGCAGTGAATCGGGACTACTCACAGATACGCAGTATTTT. The chain couples TRBV2 to TRBJ2-3; TRBD2 matches at 7 bases. The CDR3 totals 15 residues. Germline trimming cut 2 bases from V and 2 bases from J; bases unmatched to any gene: 4. In germline, CDR1 is SNHLY, CDR2 FYNNEI.

This clone was seen only a few times. The V call is TRBV19, the J call TRBJ1-3; 9 nucleotides line up with TRBD1. Germline V gives CDR1 LNHDA, CDR2 SQIVND (reference sequence). Germline trimming cut 4 bases from V and 4 bases from J; bases unmatched to any gene: 2. The CDR3 loop spans 14 amino acids. CDR3 nucleotides: TGTGCCAGTAGTACAGGGACAGGGGGAAACACCATATATTTT. Residues: CASSTGTGGNTIYF.

The CDR3 here is CATGQGDTGELFF. CDR3 in DNA: TGTGCCACGGGACAGGGGGATACCGGGGAGCTGTTTTTT. The chain links TRBV24-1 to TRBJ2-2; 11 nucleotides line up with TRBD1. The V and J ends lost 10 bases and 5 bases, in that order; junction bases with no gene match: 2. The CDR3 consists of 13 residues. Germline CDR1 and CDR2: KGHDR and SFDVKD.

This clone has a single count. The chain uses TRBV7-3 and TRBJ2-1; unclear D gene. Trimming took off 0 bases at V and 9 bases at J, with 9 bases between the two ends. The CDR3 runs 13 residues. Germline V lookup: CDR1 SGHTA, CDR2 FQGTGA. CDR3 region: CASSLTNNREQFF. Written as DNA, the CDR3 is TGTGCCAGCAGCTTAACGAACAACCGTGAGCAGTTCTTC.

V and J are TRBV7-9 and TRBJ2-3, with 10 bases that match TRBD2. V gave up 5 bases and J gave up 5 bases; unmatched junction bases: 10. In germline, CDR1 is SEHNR, CDR2 FQNEAQ (reference sequence). This CDR3 region has 16 residues. The CDR3 region is CASSPSLAGAGDTQYF. In DNA form, the CDR3 reads TGTGCCAGCAGCCCATCTCTAGCGGGGGCCGGAGATACGCAGTATTTT.

The chain couples TRBV19 to TRBJ1-4, with D perhaps TRBD1 (5 bases). Trimming pared 4 bases from V and 0 bases from J, leaving 12 bases between. Germline V CDR1 and CDR2: LNHDA, SQIVND (reference sequence). The CDR3 covers 16 residues. The CDR3 loop is CASSSGTVATNEKLFF. In nucleotides, the CDR3 is TGTGCCAGTAGTAGCGGGACCGTCGCAACTAATGAAAAACTGTTTTTT.

This clone turned up a few times. V gene TRBV28 combines with J gene TRBJ1-5; D is unresolved. V lost 4 bases, J lost 0 bases, and 7 bases lay in between. CDR3 length equals 14 residues. CDR1 is MDHEN and CDR2 is SYDVKM in the germline V gene. The CDR3 DNA reads TGTGCCAGCAGTTACTTTTATAGCAATCAGCCCCAGCATTTT. Translating gives CASSYFYSNQPQHF.